This T cell receptor beta chain was documented in a study of CD8 T cells in Susac syndrome. Background on the study: Patients with Susac syndrome were, at the time of blood collection, therapy-naive, maintained on corticosteroids, or maintained on intravenous immunoglobulin alone.

Study-wide results and caveats: The number of Susac-specific public clones found was approximately 17 in total CD8+ repertoires and a few in CD8+ TEMRA repertoires.

TEMRA cells were enriched by FACS, and CD4+ and CD8+ T cells were negatively isolated. Comment on this clonotype: Its antigen is currently unknown.

When the RNA was reverse transcribed, random hexamers were used with an input of about 0.5 to 1 ug. immunoSEQ multiplex PCR amplified TCR beta CDR3 across 54 Vbeta, 13 Jbeta. TCRdb re-called the immunoSEQ multiplex PCR reads through MiXCR, storing one row per CDR3 protein. The sample records 100,000 to 110,000 distinct CDR3 sequences, roughly 96% being singletons. Germline CDR1 and CDR2: SQVTM and ANQGSEA. Trimming stripped 4 bases from V and 5 bases from J, with 14 bases between. The CDR3 sequence is 13 residues long. Material: CD8+ T cells from PBMCs. This TCR was sampled from a human donor with Susac syndrome. The gene calls are TRBV29-1 and TRBJ2-5; maybe TRBD1 (6 bases). CDR3 sequence: CSVVGRGGETQYF. The DNA of the CDR3 is TGCAGCGTTGTGGGCAGGGGCGGGGAGACCCAGTACTTC.